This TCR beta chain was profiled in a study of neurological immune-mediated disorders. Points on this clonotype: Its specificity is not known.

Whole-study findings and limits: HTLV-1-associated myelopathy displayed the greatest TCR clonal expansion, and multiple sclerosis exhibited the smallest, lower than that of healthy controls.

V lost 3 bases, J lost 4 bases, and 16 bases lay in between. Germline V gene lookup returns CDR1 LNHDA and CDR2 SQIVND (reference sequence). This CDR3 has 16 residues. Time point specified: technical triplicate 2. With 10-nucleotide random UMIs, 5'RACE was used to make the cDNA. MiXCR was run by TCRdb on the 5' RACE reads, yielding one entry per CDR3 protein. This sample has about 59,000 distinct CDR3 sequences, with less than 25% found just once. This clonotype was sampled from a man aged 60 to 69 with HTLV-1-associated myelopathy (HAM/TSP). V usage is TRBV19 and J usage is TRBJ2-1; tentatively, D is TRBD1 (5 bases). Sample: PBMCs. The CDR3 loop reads CASSMNWQGFYNEQFF. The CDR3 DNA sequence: TGTGCCAGTAGTATGAATTGGCAGGGTTTTTACAATGAGCAGTTCTTC.